This T cell receptor beta chain was documented in a study of T cells in Graves' hyperthyroidism and ophthalmopathy. About the research overall: Peripheral blood was taken when the disease was first diagnosed, before any treatment began.

Ten or more counts support this clonotype. It was RNA transcripts that yielded the amplified TCR beta CDR3 regions. HTBI primers drove first-round RT-PCR of the TCR CDR3. TCRdb ran MiXCR on the multiplex PCR reads and lists one entry per CDR3 protein. This table has 300,000 to 450,000 distinct CDR3 sequences, approximately 15% appearing once. J gave up 5 bases and V 4 bases, and 11 bases lay outside the gene matches. The CDR3 covers 14 residues. The germline CDR1 and CDR2 sequences are GTSNPN and SVGIG (reference sequence). Diagnoses were made from clinical symptoms, serum measures (thyroxine and TRAb), thyroid ultrasound and orbital computed tomography.

The sequence was obtained from a woman in her sixties or seventies with Graves' hyperthyroidism. Sequencing was carried out using blood. The genes are TRBV30 and TRBJ2-7, with 7 nucleotides matching TRBD2. The CDR3 nucleotides read TGTGCCTGGAAAAGGGGCGGGAGTAGCCACGAGCAGTACTTC. It encodes CAWKRGGSSHEQYF.